Described below is a single TCR beta chain sequence and its context. Its specificity is unknown. These data originate in a study of T cell responses to AZD1222 COVID-19 vaccine. General study points: Spike was spanned by vaccine-associated CD4 TCRs, which were dominant at 160-218 and 743-854.

The CDR3 spans 16 residues. Losses at the gene ends were 5 bases for V and 0 bases for J; bases not matched to a gene: 7. Germline CDR1 reads SEHNR; CDR2 reads FQNEAQ (reference sequence). Profiled with immunoSEQ multiplex PCR; TCRdb holds only in-frame clones, not every one. The sample contains over 90,000 clones, 84% of which appear only once. This receptor was identified in an adult in good health. Sample: peripheral blood, taken on day 0 of AZD1222 vaccination. This chain uses TRBV7-9 with TRBJ2-1; the match to TRBD1 covers 7 bases. The CDR3 nucleotides are TGTGCCAGCAGCGCAGACAGGGCGGGCTCCTACAATGAGCAGTTCTTC. It is translated as CASSADRAGSYNEQFF. The full variable domain, rest sourced from reference TRBV7-9 and TRBJ2-1, is DTGVSQNPRHKITKRGQNVTFRCDPISEHNRLYWYRQTLGQGPEFLTYFQNEAQLEKSRLLSDRFSAERPKGSFSTLEIQRTEQGDSAMYLCASSADRAGSYNEQFFGPGTRLTVL.